The 15 T cell receptor beta chains listed next were all sequenced from one sample in a study of shared clonotypes between healthy human individuals. Sequencing was performed with immunoSEQ multiplex PCR; in TCRdb, only in-frame clones are kept and a portion is missing. The sample shows a few million clones, roughly 93% of them seen only once. CD45RO negativity and positive selection for CCR7 defined naive CD8 cells, a population that excluded terminally differentiated effector memory CD45RA+ cells. Sequenced input: naive CD8+ T cells from PBMCs. The receptor set was obtained from a man in his late teens or twenties in good health. Some clones in this sample may be carry-over from other donors' samples.

This chain connects TRBV7-2 to TRBJ2-5; 8 bases map to TRBD1. V trimming: 5 bases; J trimming: 4 bases; junction bases outside the gene matches: 9. There are 15 residues in the CDR3. Germline V gene lookup returns CDR1 SGHTA and CDR2 FQGNSA. The CDR3 sequence: CASSTRQGLGETQYF. DNA of the CDR3: TGTGCCAGCAGCACACGACAGGGGTTGGGAGAGACCCAGTACTTC.

The gene calls are TRBV4-1 and TRBJ2-1; TRBD2 agrees at 11 bases. Germline lookup yields CDR1 MGHRA and CDR2 YSYEKL. The junction had 3 bases not matched to a gene; V was cut back by 4 bases and J by 4 bases. CDR3 length: 15 amino acids. The CDR3 region has the DNA TGCGCCAGCAGCCCTACTAGCGGGGGATACAATGAGCAGTTCTTC. Translating gives CASSPTSGGYNEQFF.

The CDR3 loop reads CASSARPSGQRDTQYF. The CDR3 nucleotides are TGTGCCAGCAGCGCGAGACCTAGCGGGCAGAGGGATACGCAGTATTTT. The chain carries TRBV9 and TRBJ2-3, with 8 bases aligning to TRBD2. J lost 6 bases, V lost 3 bases, and 12 bases had no gene match. CDR3 length: 16 amino acids. Germline V gene data show CDR1 as SGDLS and CDR2 as YYNGEE.

This sequence joins TRBV27 and TRBJ2-3, with TRBD2 identical over 11 bases. With 7 bases clipped from V and 2 bases from J, the junction kept 8 bases outside the gene matches. The CDR3 length is 16 residues. Germline loops: CDR1 MNHEY, CDR2 SMNVEV (reference sequence). The CDR3 loop is CASTPGLAGITDTQYF. CDR3 bases: TGTGCCAGCACCCCCGGACTAGCGGGCATCACAGATACGCAGTATTTT.

V and J are TRBV5-1 and TRBJ2-5; a possible D gene is TRBD1 (6 bases). The end of the DNA fits TRBJ2-7 better, so the J call may be wrong. The length of the CDR3 is 13 residues. Germline values: CDR1 SGHRS, CDR2 YFSETQ. The CDR3 sequence is CASSPGRGYEQYF. As DNA, the CDR3 is TGCGCCAGCAGCCCTGGCAGGGGCTACGAGCAGTACTTC.

The chain joins TRBV7-9 to TRBJ2-7; the match to TRBD2 covers 12 bases. This CDR3 is 19 amino acids long. J gave up 0 bases and V 7 bases, and 16 bases lay outside the gene matches. Germline loops: CDR1 SEHNR, CDR2 FQNEAQ (reference sequence). The CDR3 is CASNTPGLAGPESSYEQYF. Here the CDR3 DNA reads TGTGCCAGCAACACCCCGGGACTAGCGGGTCCGGAGAGCTCCTACGAGCAGTACTTC.

The chain couples TRBV9 to TRBJ1-2; possible D gene TRBD1, 5 bases. Germline-derived CDR1 and CDR2 are SGDLS and YYNGEE. The CDR3 has 14 residues. The V end lost 2 bases, the J end lost 1 base, and 9 bases lay between the germline ends. DNA for the CDR3: TGTGCCAGCAGCGTTGGGACCGATAACTATGGCTACACCTTC. This encodes CASSVGTDNYGYTF.

This clone was found once. J is TRBJ2-7 and V is TRBV27, with D maybe TRBD2 (5 bases). The V end lost 6 bases, the J end lost 6 bases, and 18 bases lay between the germline ends. The V gene's germline CDR1 is MNHEY and CDR2 SMNVEV (reference sequence). The length of the CDR3 is 14 residues. The CDR3 nucleotides are TGTGCCAGCAGCCCCTCCCGGGGTGGTTTCGAGCAGTACTTC. It specifies CASSPSRGGFEQYF.

This sequence joins TRBV18 and TRBJ2-7; 10 nucleotides match TRBD2. This CDR3 comprises 15 residues. Per germline, CDR1 KGHSH and CDR2 LQKENI. After removal of 2 bases from V and 2 bases from J, the junction contained 3 bases not matched to a gene. CDR3 protein: CASSPVAGGPYEQYF. As DNA, the CDR3 is TGTGCCAGCTCACCAGTAGCGGGAGGCCCCTACGAGCAGTACTTC.

The chain joins TRBV11-2 to TRBJ2-7; 8 bases are a match to TRBD1. The trim removed 4 bases at V and 2 bases at J, leaving 7 bases unmatched. Germline V gene data show CDR1 as SGHAT and CDR2 as FQNNGV. CDR3 length equals 15 residues. CDR3 amino acids: CASSSDRAMTYEQYF. The CDR3 DNA follows: TGTGCCAGCAGCTCGGACAGGGCAATGACCTACGAGCAGTACTTC.

The CDR3 region is CASSSHGSAVDEKLFF. The CDR3, as DNA: TGTGCCAGCAGTTCCCACGGGTCGGCCGTCGATGAAAAACTGTTTTTT. V is TRBV28 and J is TRBJ1-4; D gene unclear. This CDR3 comprises 16 residues. Germline V gives CDR1 MDHEN, CDR2 SYDVKM. With 4 bases removed from V and 6 bases from J, the gap between germline ends came to 18 bases.

This sequence joins TRBV28 and TRBJ1-2; possible D gene TRBD1, 5 bases. Germline V CDR1 and CDR2: MDHEN, SYDVKM. V was shortened by 6 bases and J by 1 base, with 21 bases between the two germline ends. The CDR3 contains 17 residues. The CDR3 reads CASSPRPPGRYNYGYTF. As DNA, the CDR3 is TGTGCCAGCAGCCCACGGCCCCCAGGGAGATATAACTATGGCTACACCTTC.

The chain carries TRBV29-1 and TRBJ1-2; D not resolved. V was pared by 5 bases and J by 5 bases, with 9 bases between. This CDR3 is built from 11 residues. Germline loops: CDR1 SQVTM, CDR2 ANQGSEA. The CDR3 DNA follows: TGCAGCGTTTCTTCAGTATATGGCTACACCTTC. Translation: CSVSSVYGYTF.

The chain links TRBV2 to TRBJ1-2; the match to TRBD1 covers 8 bases. The trim removed 4 bases at V and 3 bases at J, leaving 7 bases unmatched. CDR3 size: 15 residues. CDR1 is SNHLY and CDR2 is FYNNEI in the germline V gene. DNA for the CDR3: TGTGCCAGCAGTGGGTGGTCAGGGGGCGACTATGGCTACACCTTC. This codes for CASSGWSGGDYGYTF. The full variable domain, rest sourced from reference TRBV2 and TRBJ1-2, is EPEVTQTPSHQVTQMGQEVILRCVPISNHLYFYWYRQILGQKVEFLVSFYNNEISEKSEIFDDQFSVERPDGSNFTLKIRSTKLEDSAMYFCASSGWSGGDYGYTFGSGTRLTVV.

As for this clone: The sample has other DNA sequences that encode this CDR3 too. The chain employs TRBV6-1 and TRBJ2-2; D not resolved. The CDR3 contains 10 residues. V was cut by 6 bases and J by 6 bases, with 2 bases left in between. In germline, CDR1 is MNHNS, CDR2 SASEGT. The CDR3, as DNA: TGTGCCAGCAGATCCGGGGAGCTGTTTTTT. This gives the protein CASRSGELFF.